The T cell receptor beta chain under discussion was sequenced for a study of cytomegalovirus exposure and HLA in healthy donors. The study's findings and limits: There were some V segments, including TRBV6-2 and TRBV6-3, excluded as indistinguishable. Analysis was performed later, and it showed HLA-associated TCR beta chains to be more clonally expanded than equally common others. There were several of the most significant clusters that appeared linked to common viral pathogens in a later analysis.

With respect to this clone: The antigen is unknown.

Primers included in the PCR were 60 Vbeta and 13 Jbeta primers. Assay: immunoSEQ multiplex PCR; the TCRdb copy retains only in-frame clones and omits some. Of 150,000 to 200,000 clones listed, 70% to 85% are singletons. V was trimmed by 5 bases and J by 2 bases, leaving 13 bases between them. This CDR3 has 14 amino acids. Germline CDR1 is MDHEN and CDR2 is SYDVKM. Nominal health characterized the donors when sampled, though unrecorded immune exposures were likely. Specimen: PBMCs. This TCR derives from a man aged 40-49 years in good health and CMV-seronegative. V gene TRBV28 combines with J gene TRBJ2-7; D is unclear. The CDR3 region has the DNA TGTGCCAGCAGTAAAGTAGTGAGGACCTACGAGCAGTACTTC. Amino acid sequence: CASSKVVRTYEQYF.